A selection of T cell receptor beta chains follows, all from one sample in a study of CD8 T cells in Susac syndrome. TCRdb itself ran the immunoSEQ multiplex PCR reads through MiXCR, one entry per CDR3 protein. The repertoire holds some 130,000 distinct CDR3 sequences, with approximately 95% as singletons. Material for sequencing was CD8+ T cells from PBMCs. Every receptor here comes from a human donor with Susac syndrome. Both conserved end residues are part of each CDR3. D genes are given only for firm matches. The listing skips clone size in some rows; elsewhere it reads once, few, many or a size class.

J gene,V gene,clone size,D gene,CDR3 protein,CDR3 DNA
TRBJ2-1,TRBV28,.,.,CASSLYILGGNNEQFF,TGTGCCAGCAGTTTATATATTCTAGGTGGGAACAATGAGCAGTTCTTC
TRBJ2-7,TRBV7-3,.,TRBD2,CASSPAGTSGHEQYF,TGTGCCAGCAGCCCCGCCGGGACTAGCGGCCACGAGCAGTACTTC
TRBJ2-5,TRBV6-5,.,.,CASSAVGGLEETQYF,TGTGCCAGCAGTGCAGTTGGGGGTCTCGAAGAGACCCAGTACTTC
TRBJ1-5,TRBV27,.,TRBD1,CASSLQGELQPQHF,TGTGCCAGCAGTCTACAGGGGGAGTTGCAGCCCCAGCATTTT
TRBJ2-1,TRBV28,.,TRBD2,CASSPGLAGEGNEQFF,TGTGCCAGCAGTCCGGGACTAGCGGGAGAAGGGAATGAGCAGTTCTTC
TRBJ1-1,TRBV30,.,.,CAWSVAENTEAFF,TGTGCCTGGAGTGTAGCGGAGAACACTGAAGCTTTCTTT
TRBJ2-1,TRBV20-1,.,.,CSADPRGANNEQFF,TGCAGTGCTGACCCTAGGGGGGCTAACAATGAGCAGTTCTTC
TRBJ2-1,TRBV3-1,.,.,CASRLAESNEQFF,TGTGCCAGCAGACTCGCAGAGTCTAATGAGCAGTTCTTC
TRBJ2-1,TRBV4-1,.,.,CASSQAPWSISEQFF,TGCGCCAGCAGCCAAGCGCCGTGGAGCATATCGGAGCAGTTCTTC
TRBJ2-3,TRBV12-3/TRBV12-4,.,.,CASSLLARSTVHF,TGTGCCAGCAGCCTACTAGCCCGGTCCACTGTGCATTTT
TRBJ2-7,TRBV3-1,.,.,CASSQDPPRVVQYF,TGTGCCAGCAGCCAAGACCCCCCTAGAGTTGTGCAGTACTTC
TRBJ1-2,TRBV9,.,.,CASSAGSLSDGYTF,TGTGCCAGCAGCGCCGGGTCTCTTAGCGATGGCTACACCTTC
TRBJ2-2,TRBV9,.,TRBD1,CASSVARGLDWELFF,TGTGCCAGCAGCGTAGCCAGGGGGCTGGATTGGGAGCTGTTTTTT
TRBJ2-1,TRBV6-4,.,.,CASSGGGVQFF,TGTGCCAGCAGTGGCGGAGGGGTGCAGTTCTTC
TRBJ2-5,TRBV6-5,.,.,CASSSLVRVETQYF,TGTGCCAGCAGTTCACTAGTTAGGGTGGAGACCCAGTACTTC
TRBJ2-2,TRBV11-2,.,.,CATRAPVEVEELFF,TGTGCCACCCGAGCGCCAGTCGAGGTCGAGGAGCTGTTTTTT
TRBJ2-7,TRBV5-6,.,.,CASSLGAIYEQYF,TGTGCCAGCAGCTTGGGAGCTATCTACGAGCAGTACTTC
TRBJ2-5,TRBV20-1,.,TRBD1,CSARDLGQGEETQYF,TGCAGTGCTAGAGATCTCGGACAGGGGGAAGAGACCCAGTACTTC
TRBJ2-7,TRBV18,.,.,CASSPPSTREQYF,TGTGCCAGCTCACCACCTTCTACGAGGGAGCAGTACTTC
TRBJ1-5,TRBV18,.,.,CASSPTWSGQPQHF,TGTGCCAGCTCACCAACCTGGTCGGGGCAGCCCCAGCATTTT
TRBJ2-5,TRBV1,.,.,CTSSQDRRTLVETQYF,TGCACCAGCAGCCAAGATCGGAGGACGTTGGTAGAGACCCAGTACTTC
TRBJ1-2,TRBV9,once,TRBD1,CASSPPGQAHGYTF,TGTGCCAGCAGCCCCCCGGGACAGGCCCATGGCTACACCTTC
TRBJ2-7,TRBV4-1,.,.,CASSPSHLGDHFYEQYF,TGCGCCAGCAGCCCCTCTCATCTGGGGGACCACTTCTACGAGCAGTACTTC
TRBJ2-1,TRBV6-6,.,.,CANSPQGQFF,TGTGCCAACAGTCCCCAGGGGCAGTTCTTC
TRBJ2-6,TRBV18,.,TRBD2,CASLSRAGGSGANVLTF,TGTGCCAGCTTATCAAGAGCGGGAGGCTCTGGGGCCAACGTCCTGACTTTC
TRBJ2-1,TRBV6-5,.,TRBD1,CASSYLGQANEQFF,TGTGCCAGCAGTTACCTGGGACAGGCCAATGAGCAGTTCTTC
TRBJ2-7,TRBV24-1,.,.,CATSDGSSNYEQYF,TGTGCCACCAGTGATGGGAGTTCGAACTACGAGCAGTACTTC
TRBJ2-7,TRBV3-1,.,.,CASSQEELSYEQYF,TGTGCCAGCAGCCAGGAAGAGCTTTCCTACGAGCAGTACTTC
TRBJ2-7,TRBV20-1,.,TRBD2,CSARDLGLAGAYEQYF,TGCAGTGCTAGAGATTTGGGACTAGCGGGAGCATACGAGCAGTACTTC
TRBJ2-5,TRBV13,.,.,CASSPGTAGETQYF,TGTGCCAGCAGCCCCGGGACCGCCGGTGAGACCCAGTACTTC
TRBJ2-3,TRBV6-5,.,TRBD2,CASSWTSGAYTQYF,TGTGCCAGCAGCTGGACTAGCGGGGCCTATACGCAGTATTTT
TRBJ1-1,TRBV29-1,.,.,CSGGMNTEAFF,TGCAGTGGGGGGATGAACACTGAAGCTTTCTTT
TRBJ2-7,TRBV4-1,.,TRBD2,CASSQDPRNSGLGYEQYF,TGCGCCAGCAGCCAAGATCCGAGGAACTCGGGACTAGGCTACGAGCAGTACTTC
TRBJ1-1,TRBV15,.,.,CATSRDWGKGGEAFF,TGTGCCACCAGCAGAGATTGGGGAAAAGGGGGTGAAGCTTTCTTT
TRBJ2-1,TRBV7-2,.,TRBD1,CASSTEPTDRVDNEQFF,TGTGCCAGCAGCACCGAGCCAACGGACAGGGTGGACAATGAGCAGTTCTTC
TRBJ1-5,TRBV12-3/TRBV12-4,.,.,CASSLAGGAQPQHF,TGTGCCAGCAGTTTAGCGGGTGGGGCTCAGCCCCAGCATTTT
TRBJ2-4,TRBV12-3/TRBV12-4,once,.,CASSWVVPEQALAKNIQYF,TGTGCCAGCAGTTGGGTCGTCCCAGAACAAGCCCTAGCCAAAAACATTCAGTACTTC
TRBJ2-7,TRBV6-5,once,TRBD1,CASSLGQGSYYEQYF,TGTGCCAGCAGCCTTGGACAGGGGTCTTACTACGAGCAGTACTTC
TRBJ2-1,TRBV29-1,.,TRBD2,CSARGLAGYNEQFF,TGCAGCGCTAGGGGACTAGCGGGGTACAATGAGCAGTTCTTC
TRBJ1-1,TRBV18,.,TRBD1,CASSPKRQGVITEAFF,TGTGCCAGCTCGCCCAAGAGACAGGGGGTCATCACTGAAGCTTTCTTT
TRBJ1-1,TRBV27,few,TRBD1,CASRTGGNTEAFF,TGTGCCAGCAGGACAGGGGGGAACACTGAAGCTTTCTTT
TRBJ2-7,TRBV7-9,.,.,CASSSRLKVADSYEQYF,TGTGCCAGCAGCTCCCGATTGAAGGTAGCGGACTCCTACGAGCAGTACTTC
TRBJ2-3,TRBV12-3/TRBV12-4,.,TRBD2,CASSILRTSGRAADTQYF,TGTGCCAGCAGTATTCTCAGGACTAGCGGGAGGGCAGCGGATACGCAGTATTTT
TRBJ1-2,TRBV11-2,.,TRBD1,CASSSISGGYGYTF,TGTGCCAGCAGCTCCATCTCAGGGGGCTATGGCTACACCTTC
TRBJ2-2,TRBV5-1,.,TRBD1,CASSLTYRDRDFTGELFF,TGCGCCAGCAGCTTGACCTACCGGGACAGGGACTTCACCGGGGAGCTGTTTTTT
TRBJ1-1,TRBV9,.,.,CASSVGKGSEAFF,TGTGCCAGCAGCGTAGGAAAAGGGTCTGAAGCTTTCTTT
TRBJ2-7,TRBV4-1,.,TRBD1,CASSQGQGVREQYF,TGCGCCAGCAGCCAAGGACAGGGAGTACGCGAGCAGTACTTC
TRBJ2-5,TRBV12-3/TRBV12-4,.,.,CASSFMETQYF,TGTGCCAGCAGTTTTATGGAGACCCAGTACTTC
TRBJ1-1,TRBV6-6,.,.,CATDGINSGTEAFF,TGTGCCACAGACGGTATAAACAGTGGCACTGAAGCTTTCTTT
TRBJ2-7,TRBV29-1,.,.,CSATDYEQYF,TGCAGCGCAACGGACTACGAGCAGTACTTC
TRBJ2-1,TRBV5-4,.,.,CASSPEQSAYNEQFF,TGTGCCAGCAGCCCGGAGCAGAGCGCCTACAATGAGCAGTTCTTC
TRBJ2-7,TRBV6-5,few,TRBD2,CASSYGTSGEQYF,TGTGCCAGCAGTTACGGGACTAGCGGCGAGCAGTACTTC